This TCR beta chain is drawn from a study of brain T cells in children with intractable seizures. This CDR3 region has 13 residues. The V gene lost 4 bases and the J gene lost 7 bases, with 11 bases spanning the gap. The germline V gene has CDR1 WNHNN and CDR2 SYGVQD (reference sequence). Comment on this clone: As yet, its antigen is unknown.

Repertoires were generated with immunoSEQ multiplex PCR, while TCRdb's copy carries only in-frame clones and drops some. This table has 55,000 to 80,000 clones, roughly 95% appearing once. Before surgery, patients took at least one anti-epileptic drug. Study-wide results and limits: Viral specificity was inferred only from CDR3 similarity; HCMV serostatus was unknown.

J is TRBJ2-1 and V is TRBV10-1; D uncertain. The sequences come from peripheral blood, collected at surgery. This receptor was obtained from a boy younger than two with focal cortical dysplasia and intractable seizures. CDR3 in amino acids: CASSGLGWNEQFF. Here the CDR3 DNA reads TGCGCCAGCAGTGGACTGGGGTGGAATGAGCAGTTCTTC.